This T cell receptor (beta chain) was recovered during a study of blood T cell repertoires in COVID-19. Overall study: COVID-19 samples, acute and convalescent, were from the United States, Italy and Spain. From T cells, B-cell-depleted T cells, or PBMCs came the material, which was cDNA or gDNA.

The CDR3 loop spans 15 amino acids. Germline loops: CDR1 LNHDA, CDR2 SQIVND (reference sequence). Per the authors' pipeline: Reference gene primer amplification gave estimated nucleated cell counts. Using immunoSEQ multiplex PCR, the repertoire was profiled, and TCRdb retains in-frame clones only, with some absent. V and J calls plus clone size are reproduced from that table; the DNA served to infer D and trimming. The sample shows tens of thousands of clones, about 90% of them seen only once. The sequencing input was peripheral blood. The receptor comes from a human donor in a cohort sampled during active COVID-19. The rearrangement uses TRBV19 and TRBJ1-3, with D possibly TRBD1 on 5 matching bases. In nucleotides, the CDR3 is TGTCCTTTCCCCCCTGCAGGGATCTCTGGAAACACCATATATTTT. Encoded protein: CPFPPAGISGNTIYF.